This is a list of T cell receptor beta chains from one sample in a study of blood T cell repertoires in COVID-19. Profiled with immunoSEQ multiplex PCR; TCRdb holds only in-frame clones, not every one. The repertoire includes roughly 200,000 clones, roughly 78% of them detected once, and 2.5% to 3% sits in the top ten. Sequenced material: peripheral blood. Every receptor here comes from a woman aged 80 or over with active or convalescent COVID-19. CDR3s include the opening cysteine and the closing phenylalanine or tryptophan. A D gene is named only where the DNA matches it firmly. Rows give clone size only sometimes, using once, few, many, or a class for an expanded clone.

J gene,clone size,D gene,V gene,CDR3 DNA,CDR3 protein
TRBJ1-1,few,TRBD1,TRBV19,TGTGCCAGTAACCCCCTCGCAGGGGGCGGTGACACTGAAGCTTTCTTT,CASNPLAGGGDTEAFF
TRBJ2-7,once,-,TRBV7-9,TGTGCCAGCAGCCCCCTCCGGGAGACCTACGAGCAGTACTTC,CASSPLRETYEQYF
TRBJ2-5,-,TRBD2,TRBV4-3,TGCGCCAGCAGCCAAGATTACCCTAGCGGGGGAGAGGAGACCCAGTACTTC,CASSQDYPSGGEETQYF
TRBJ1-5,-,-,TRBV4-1,TGCGCCAGCAGCCAAGATGGGCGGGTAAACCAGCCCCAGCATTTT,CASSQDGRVNQPQHF
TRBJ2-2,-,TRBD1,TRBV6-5,TGTGCCAGCAGTCCACAGGGGGCGACCACCGGGGAGCTGTTTTTT,CASSPQGATTGELFF
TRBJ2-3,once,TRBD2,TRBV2,TGTGCCAGCAGTGACGGACTAGCGGGTAGCACAGATACGCAGTATTTT,CASSDGLAGSTDTQYF
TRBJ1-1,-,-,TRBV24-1,TGTGCCACCAGTGATCCGACAAGCCCGAACACTGAAGCTTTCTTT,CATSDPTSPNTEAFF
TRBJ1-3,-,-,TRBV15,TGTGCCACCAGCAGAGCCACAGTCTCTGGAAACACCATATATTTT,CATSRATVSGNTIYF
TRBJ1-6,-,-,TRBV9,TGTGCCAGCAGCGACGAGTTTAGCTCACCCCTCCACTTT,CASSDEFSSPLHF
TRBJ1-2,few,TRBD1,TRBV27,TGTGCCAGCAGTACCGGACAGGGCTATGGCTACACCTTC,CASSTGQGYGYTF